A selection of T cell receptor beta chains follows, all from one sample in a study of cytomegalovirus exposure and HLA in healthy donors. Sequencing was performed with immunoSEQ multiplex PCR; in TCRdb, only in-frame clones are kept and a portion is missing. The table lists about 150,000 clones, 88% of them singletons, with just under 3% in the top ten. Material for sequencing was PBMCs. Source of these receptors: a man aged 18 to 29 in good health and CMV-seronegative. CDR3s include the opening cysteine and the closing phenylalanine or tryptophan. D genes are given only for firm matches. Clone size, where shown, is once, few, many, or a class for clones that have expanded.

v_call	clone_size	d_call	j_call	cdr3_nt	cdr3_aa
TRBV9	.	TRBD2	TRBJ2-6	TGTGCCAGCAGCGTAGCGACTAGCGGGACCTACTCTGGGGCCAACGTCCTGACTTTC	CASSVATSGTYSGANVLTF
TRBV5-1	.	.	TRBJ2-1	TGCGCCAGCAATAGGGTTAGCGAGAGCTCCTACAATGAGCAGTTCTTC	CASNRVSESSYNEQFF
TRBV7-9	.	TRBD1	TRBJ1-1	TGTGCCAGCAGCGCGGGACAGCAAAACACTGAAGCTTTCTTT	CASSAGQQNTEAFF
TRBV30	.	.	TRBJ2-2	TGTGCCTGGAGGACAGGTTGGACCGGGGAGCTGTTTTTT	CAWRTGWTGELFF
TRBV27	.	.	TRBJ1-3	TGTGCCAGCAGTCTATCTAGGAGCTCTGGAAACACCATATATTTT	CASSLSRSSGNTIYF
TRBV4-2	.	TRBD1	TRBJ2-7	TGTGCCAGCAGCCAGGACAGACAGGGCTTGGACGAGCAGTACTTC	CASSQDRQGLDEQYF
TRBV25-1	.	TRBD1	TRBJ1-2	TGTGCCAGCAGTGTAGACAGGGTTGGCTACACCTTC	CASSVDRVGYTF
TRBV12-2	.	.	TRBJ2-4	TGTGCAAGTCGCACCAAAATCCTAACAGGGAACAAAAACATTCAGTACTTC	CASRTKILTGNKNIQYF
TRBV6-1	.	TRBD1	TRBJ1-2	TGTGTTGACAGGGGGGGGCACGGCTACACCTTC	CVDRGGHGYTF
TRBV10-1	.	.	TRBJ2-3	TGCGCCAGCAGTGAGTCGGGGGGGCGAGATACGCAGTATTTT	CASSESGGRDTQYF
TRBV30	.	TRBD1	TRBJ1-5	TGTGCCTGGGGACAGGGGCATAACAATCAGCCCCAGCATTTT	CAWGQGHNNQPQHF
TRBV28	once	TRBD1	TRBJ1-4	TGTGCCAGCAGACCGGCGACAGGGAAAAGCGCAAAACTGTTTTTT	CASRPATGKSAKLFF
TRBV5-6	.	.	TRBJ2-7	TGTGCCAGCAGCTTGGTGGAGTCCTACGAGCAGTACTTC	CASSLVESYEQYF
TRBV6-6	.	TRBD1	TRBJ2-2	TGTGCCAGCAGTAACAGGGGTAGTACCGGGGAGCTGTTTTTT	CASSNRGSTGELFF
TRBV5-1	.	.	TRBJ1-4	TGCGCCAGCAGCTTGTTTGGGCAGGGGTTAAGTAGCGAAAAACTGTTTTTT	CASSLFGQGLSSEKLFF
TRBV5-6	.	TRBD2	TRBJ2-7	TGTGCCAGCAGCCAAAGACGTAGCGGGAACAACAGAGGCCCCTACGAGCAGTACTTC	CASSQRRSGNNRGPYEQYF
TRBV6-6	.	TRBD1	TRBJ1-2	TGTGCCAGCAGTTACGCGGGGACAGGGAACTATGGCTACACCTTC	CASSYAGTGNYGYTF
TRBV6-7	.	TRBD2	TRBJ2-1	TGTGCCAACAGTCAGCGGGGCTGCTACAATGAGCAGTTCTTC	CANSQRGCYNEQFF